A single sample is the source of the 14 T cell receptor beta chains below, sequenced in a study of regulatory T cells in long-lasting Graves disease. CDR3-region Arm-PCR and iRepertoire HTBI primers produced the TCR beta libraries. One entry per CDR3 protein results from TCRdb running MiXCR on the multiplex PCR reads. The profile covers 300,000 to 400,000 distinct CDR3 sequences, with approximately 16% appearing a single time and just under 30% taken by the ten largest. Time point meaning: newly diagnosed GD, antithyroid drugs for less than 3 months. The TCR library used RNA extracted from PBMCs. This sample also belongs to another study, concerning T cells in Graves' hyperthyroidism and ophthalmopathy.

The input for sequencing was peripheral blood mononuclear cells (PBMCs), taken at new diagnosis, from a patient treated with antithyroid drugs. Every receptor here comes from a man between 35 and 55 years old with Graves disease.

This clonotype was seen repeatedly, ten times or more. V is TRBV2 and J is TRBJ2-5; D perhaps matches TRBD2 (6 bases). CDR3 length: 18 amino acids. Germline V gives CDR1 SNHLY, CDR2 FYNNEI. V gave up 0 bases and J gave up 5 bases, with 22 bases separating them. CDR3: CASSEARFAGWVGETQYF. The CDR3 bases are TGTGCCAGCAGTGAAGCGCGTTTTGCGGGGTGGGTCGGGGAGACCCAGTACTTC. Based on the CDR3 plus reference TRBV2 and TRBJ2-5, the full variable domain is EPEVTQTPSHQVTQMGQEVILRCVPISNHLYFYWYRQILGQKVEFLVSFYNNEISEKSEIFDDQFSVERPDGSNFTLKIRSTKLEDSAMYFCASSEARFAGWVGETQYFGPGTRLLVL.

The chain employs TRBV7-2 and TRBJ2-3, with D perhaps TRBD1 or TRBD2 (5 bases each). The CDR3 extends over 12 amino acids. Germline V gene lookup returns CDR1 SGHTA and CDR2 FQGNSA. V was trimmed by 6 bases and J by 13 bases, leaving 17 bases between them. The CDR3 coding sequence is TGTGCCAGCAGGGATGGACCGGGACCAAAGTATTTT. Protein product: CASRDGPGPKYF.

Note on this clonotype: Likely a read error: the CDR3 ends without its conserved phenylalanine or tryptophan. This chain uses TRBV10-3 with TRBJ2-1; tentatively, D is TRBD1 (6 bases). Germline V gene data show CDR1 as ENHRY and CDR2 as SYGVKD. The V gene lost 6 bases and the J gene lost 4 bases, with 10 bases spanning the gap. The CDR3 is 13 residues long. This CDR3 is CAIRKDSYNEQFL. For the CDR3, the DNA is TGTGCCATCAGGAAGGACAGTTACAATGAGCAGTTCCTC.

This clonotype has only a few counts. The CDR3 bases are TGTGCCAGCAGCTTGTTAGCGGCAGCCACCATGGAGACCCAGTACTTC. It encodes CASSLLAAATMETQYF. The chain couples TRBV5-4 to TRBJ2-5; possible D gene TRBD2, 6 bases. Germline CDR1 reads SGHNT; CDR2 reads YYREEE (reference sequence). V lost 1 base, J lost 5 bases, and 18 bases lay in between. This CDR3 comprises 16 residues.

This clonotype was counted between two and nine times. This may be a read error, as it is one base from a much larger clone. This chain uses TRBV7-2 with TRBJ2-2; D might be TRBD1 or TRBD2, each matching 5 bases. The CDR3 length is 15 residues. CDR1 is SGHTA, CDR2 FQGNSA, per germline. The CDR3 sequence is CASGPRGAGTEELFF. CDR3 DNA: TGTGCCAGCGGACCGAGGGGCGCGGGCACCGAGGAGCTGTTTTTT.

This clonotype was detected a few times. The CDR3 spells CASSVVTSSSEAFF. The CDR3 nucleotides are TGTGCCAGCAGCGTAGTTACAAGCAGTTCTGAAGCTTTCTTT. The V call is TRBV9, the J call TRBJ1-1, with D uncertain. Per the germline V gene, CDR1 is SGDLS and CDR2 is YYNGEE. This CDR3 comprises 14 residues. Between the trimmed V and J ends, which lost 0 bases and 6 bases, there was a span of 12 bases.

This clonotype came up many times. This chain joins TRBV12-3 or TRBV12-4 and TRBJ2-3; D is ambiguous. The length of the CDR3 is 11 residues. Deletions cut 6 bases from V and 2 bases from J, with 3 bases between. DNA of the CDR3: TGTGCCAGCAGATTCACAGATACGCAGTATTTT. Its protein product is CASRFTDTQYF.

V and J are TRBV9 and TRBJ2-3; 8 positions match TRBD1. The germline V gene encodes CDR1 SGDLS and CDR2 YYNGEE. The CDR3 extends over 15 amino acids. With 3 bases clipped from V and 1 base from J, the junction kept 4 bases outside the gene matches. The chain's CDR3 is CASSARQGRTDTQYF. Here the CDR3 DNA reads TGTGCCAGCAGCGCCCGACAGGGGCGCACAGATACGCAGTATTTT.

There are many counts of this clonotype. V is TRBV27 and J is TRBJ2-7; the match to TRBD2 covers 16 bases. V lost 4 bases to trimming and J lost 4 bases; unmatched junction nucleotides: 19. CDR1 and CDR2 from the germline V gene are MNHEY and SMNVEV (reference sequence). This CDR3 contains 21 residues. The CDR3 DNA reads TGTGCCAGCAGTTCGACCGATACCGGGACTAGCGGGGGGGTCGTACCGTACGAGCAGTACTTC. Protein sequence: CASSSTDTGTSGGVVPYEQYF.

Many counts were recorded for this clonotype. The chain couples TRBV20-1 to TRBJ1-5, with no clear D. V was trimmed by 0 bases and J by 2 bases, leaving 11 bases between them. CDR1 DFQATT and CDR2 SNEGSKA come from the germline V gene (reference sequence). CDR3 length equals 15 residues. The CDR3 is CSARERASGNQPQHF. The CDR3 coding sequence is TGCAGTGCTAGAGAGAGAGCGTCGGGCAATCAGCCCCAGCATTTT.

The chain recombines TRBV19 with TRBJ2-7, with D unresolved. CDR3 length: 14 amino acids. The germline gives CDR1 LNHDA, CDR2 SQIVND (reference sequence). The V and J ends lost 6 bases and 3 bases respectively, with 15 bases between them. CDR3 protein: CASSRRGEIYEQYF. The CDR3 DNA reads as TGTGCCAGTAGCCGCCGAGGTGAGATCTACGAGCAGTACTTC.

This clonotype was seen a handful of times. The chain combines TRBV19 with TRBJ2-5; TRBD2 might be the D (6 bases). The CDR3 runs 14 residues. Trimming pared 11 bases from V and 2 bases from J, leaving 18 bases between. Germline CDR1 reads LNHDA; CDR2 reads SQIVND (reference sequence). CDR3 protein: CAVAEWGKQETQYF. The CDR3 nucleotides are TGTGCCGTAGCGGAATGGGGGAAACAAGAGACCCAGTACTTC.

This clonotype came up many times. The chain couples TRBV4-1 to TRBJ1-1, with D possibly TRBD1 on 6 matching bases. Germline V gene sequence: CDR1 MGHRA, CDR2 YSYEKL. The CDR3 runs 15 residues. The germline V and J ends were trimmed by 3 bases and 3 bases, with 14 bases remaining between them. CDR3 sequence (DNA): TGCGCCAGCAGCCACCTGGGACATAAGGACACTGAAGCTTTCTTT. The encoded protein is CASSHLGHKDTEAFF.

This clonotype came up a few times. The chain couples TRBV2 to TRBJ2-4; 8 nucleotides match TRBD1. Germline-derived CDR1 and CDR2 are SNHLY and FYNNEI. Germline trimming cut 8 bases from V and 9 bases from J; bases unmatched to any gene: 12. The CDR3 sequence is 14 residues long. The CDR3 region has the DNA TGTGCCAGCCGAAATTATAATACAGGGGGCATTCAGTACTTC. This codes for CASRNYNTGGIQYF.